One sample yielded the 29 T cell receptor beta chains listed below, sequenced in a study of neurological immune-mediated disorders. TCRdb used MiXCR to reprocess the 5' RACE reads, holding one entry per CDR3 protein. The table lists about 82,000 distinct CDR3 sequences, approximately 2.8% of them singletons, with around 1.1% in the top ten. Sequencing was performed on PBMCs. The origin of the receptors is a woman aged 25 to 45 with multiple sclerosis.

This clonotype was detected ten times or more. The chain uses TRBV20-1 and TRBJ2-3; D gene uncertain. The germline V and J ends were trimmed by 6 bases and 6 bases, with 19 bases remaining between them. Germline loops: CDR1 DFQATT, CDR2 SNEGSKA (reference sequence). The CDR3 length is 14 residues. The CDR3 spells CSAQITTLGDTQYF. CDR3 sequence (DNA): TGCAGTGCCCAGATCACAACTCTAGGGGATACGCAGTATTTT.

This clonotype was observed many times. CDR3 region: CSVWDYGYTF. In DNA, the CDR3 is TGCAGCGTTTGGGACTATGGCTACACCTTC. The chain employs TRBV29-1 and TRBJ1-2; D is unresolved. This CDR3 has 10 residues. Trimming stripped 5 bases from V and 3 bases from J, with 4 bases between. Per the germline V gene, CDR1 is SQVTM and CDR2 is ANQGSEA.

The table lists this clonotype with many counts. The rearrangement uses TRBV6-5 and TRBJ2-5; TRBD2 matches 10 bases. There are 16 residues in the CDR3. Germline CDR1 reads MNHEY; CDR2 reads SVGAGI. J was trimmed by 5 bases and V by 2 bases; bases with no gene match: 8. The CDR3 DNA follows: TGTGCCAGCAGTTACGGGCTAGCGGGAGTGACGGAGACCCAGTACTTC. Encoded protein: CASSYGLAGVTETQYF.

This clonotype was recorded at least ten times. CDR3 nucleotide sequence: TGCAGCGTCTCCAGACGGGATAGCGGCCCCTACGAGCAGTACTTC. Translation gives CSVSRRDSGPYEQYF. V gene TRBV29-1 combines with J gene TRBJ2-7; D possibly corresponds to TRBD2 (6 bases). V lost 6 bases and J 2 bases, leaving 20 bases between the germline ends. CDR3 length: 15 residues. Germline CDR1 is SQVTM and CDR2 is ANQGSEA.

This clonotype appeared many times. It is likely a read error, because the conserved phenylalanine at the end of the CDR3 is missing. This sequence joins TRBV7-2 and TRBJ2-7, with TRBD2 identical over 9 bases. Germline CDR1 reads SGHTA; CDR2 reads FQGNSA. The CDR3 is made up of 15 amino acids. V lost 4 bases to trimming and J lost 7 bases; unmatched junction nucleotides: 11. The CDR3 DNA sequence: TGTGCCAGCAGCTCAAGACTAGCGGCCTTTCAGGAGCAGTACATC. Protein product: CASSSRLAAFQEQYI.

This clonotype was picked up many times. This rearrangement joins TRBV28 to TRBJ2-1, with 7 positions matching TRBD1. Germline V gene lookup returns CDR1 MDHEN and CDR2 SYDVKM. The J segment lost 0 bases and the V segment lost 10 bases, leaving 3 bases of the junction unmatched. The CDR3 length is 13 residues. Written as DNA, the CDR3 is TGTGCCATACAGGGGAGCTCCTACAATGAGCAGTTCTTC. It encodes CAIQGSSYNEQFF.

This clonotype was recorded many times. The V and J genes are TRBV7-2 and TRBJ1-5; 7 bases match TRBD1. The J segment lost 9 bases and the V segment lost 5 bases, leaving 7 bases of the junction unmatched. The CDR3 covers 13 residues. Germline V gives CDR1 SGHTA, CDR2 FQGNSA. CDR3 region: CASSADREPPQHF. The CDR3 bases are TGTGCCAGCAGCGCAGACAGGGAGCCGCCCCAGCATTTT.

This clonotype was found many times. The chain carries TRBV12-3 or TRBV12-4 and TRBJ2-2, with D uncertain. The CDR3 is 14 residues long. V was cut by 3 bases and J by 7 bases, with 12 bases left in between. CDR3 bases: TGTGCCAGCAGTTTGGTTCGGAGTAGCGGGGAGCTGTTTTTT. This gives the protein CASSLVRSSGELFF.

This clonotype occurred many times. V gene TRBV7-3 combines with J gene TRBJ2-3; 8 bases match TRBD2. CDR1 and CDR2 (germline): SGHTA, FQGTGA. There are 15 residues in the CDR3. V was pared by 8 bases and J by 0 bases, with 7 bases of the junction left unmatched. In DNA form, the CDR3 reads TGTGCCAGCTCCGCGGGACTAGTCAGCACAGATACGCAGTATTTT. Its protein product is CASSAGLVSTDTQYF.

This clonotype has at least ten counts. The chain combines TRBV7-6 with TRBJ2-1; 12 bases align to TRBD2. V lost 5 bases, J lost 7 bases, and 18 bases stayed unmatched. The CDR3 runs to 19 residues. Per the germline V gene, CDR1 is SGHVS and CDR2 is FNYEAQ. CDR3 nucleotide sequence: TGTGCCAGCAGCGGAATTTCCCCCAGACTAGCGGGAGCTTTTAATGAGCAGTTCTTC. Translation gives CASSGISPRLAGAFNEQFF.

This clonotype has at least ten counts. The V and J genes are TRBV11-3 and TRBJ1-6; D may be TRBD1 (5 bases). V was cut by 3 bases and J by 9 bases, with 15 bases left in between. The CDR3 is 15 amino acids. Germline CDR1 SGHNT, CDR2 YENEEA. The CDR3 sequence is CASSLGYRGTSPLHF. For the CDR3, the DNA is TGTGCCAGCAGCTTGGGTTACAGAGGGACTTCACCCCTCCACTTT.

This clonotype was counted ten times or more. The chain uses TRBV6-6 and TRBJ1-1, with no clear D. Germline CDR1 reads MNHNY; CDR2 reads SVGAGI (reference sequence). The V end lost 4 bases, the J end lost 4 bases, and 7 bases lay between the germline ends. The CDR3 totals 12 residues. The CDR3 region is CASSSWSTEAFF. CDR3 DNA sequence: TGTGCCAGCAGTTCTTGGAGCACTGAAGCTTTCTTT.

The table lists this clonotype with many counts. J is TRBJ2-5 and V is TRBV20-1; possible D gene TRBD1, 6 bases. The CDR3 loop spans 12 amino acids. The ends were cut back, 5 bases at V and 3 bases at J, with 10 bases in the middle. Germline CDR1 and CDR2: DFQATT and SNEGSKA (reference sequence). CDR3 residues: CSAGQGKETQYF. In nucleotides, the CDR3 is TGCAGTGCTGGGCAGGGGAAAGAGACCCAGTACTTC.

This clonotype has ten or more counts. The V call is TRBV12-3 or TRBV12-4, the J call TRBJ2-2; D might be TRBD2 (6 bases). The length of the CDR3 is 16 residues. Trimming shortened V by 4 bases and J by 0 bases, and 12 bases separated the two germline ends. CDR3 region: CASSWTDYSNTGELFF. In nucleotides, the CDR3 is TGTGCCAGCAGTTGGACGGACTATTCGAACACCGGGGAGCTGTTTTTT.

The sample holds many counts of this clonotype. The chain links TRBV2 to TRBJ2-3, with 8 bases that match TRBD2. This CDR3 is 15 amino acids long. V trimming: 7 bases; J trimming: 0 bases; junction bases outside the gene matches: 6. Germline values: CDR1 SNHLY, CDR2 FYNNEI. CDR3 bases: TGTGCCAGCACCCCGACTAGCGTGAGCACAGATACGCAGTATTTT. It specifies CASTPTSVSTDTQYF.

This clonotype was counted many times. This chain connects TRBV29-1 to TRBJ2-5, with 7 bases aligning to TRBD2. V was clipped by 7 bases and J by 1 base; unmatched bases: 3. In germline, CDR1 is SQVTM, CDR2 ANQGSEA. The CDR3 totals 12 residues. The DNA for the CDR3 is TGCAGCGGGGAGGGGACCCAAGAGACCCAGTACTTC. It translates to CSGEGTQETQYF.

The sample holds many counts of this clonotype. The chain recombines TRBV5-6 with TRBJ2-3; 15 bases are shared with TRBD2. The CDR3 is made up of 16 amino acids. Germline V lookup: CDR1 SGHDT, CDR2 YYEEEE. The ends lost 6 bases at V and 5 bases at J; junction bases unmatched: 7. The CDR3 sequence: CASTDGLAGGIDTQYF. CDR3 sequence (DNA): TGTGCCAGCACCGATGGACTAGCGGGAGGGATAGATACGCAGTATTTT.

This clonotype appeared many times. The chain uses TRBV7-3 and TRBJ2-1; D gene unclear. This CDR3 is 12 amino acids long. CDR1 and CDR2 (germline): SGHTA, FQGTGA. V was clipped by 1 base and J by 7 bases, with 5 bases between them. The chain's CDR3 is CASSLMENEQFF. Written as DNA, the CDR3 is TGTGCCAGCAGCTTAATGGAGAATGAGCAGTTCTTC.

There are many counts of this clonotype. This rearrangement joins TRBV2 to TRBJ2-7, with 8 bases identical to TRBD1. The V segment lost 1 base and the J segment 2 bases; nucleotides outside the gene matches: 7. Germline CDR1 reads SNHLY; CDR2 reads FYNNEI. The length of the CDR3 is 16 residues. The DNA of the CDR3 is TGTGCCAGCAGTGAAGGATTTGGGACAGGAACCTACGAGCAGTACTTC. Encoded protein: CASSEGFGTGTYEQYF.

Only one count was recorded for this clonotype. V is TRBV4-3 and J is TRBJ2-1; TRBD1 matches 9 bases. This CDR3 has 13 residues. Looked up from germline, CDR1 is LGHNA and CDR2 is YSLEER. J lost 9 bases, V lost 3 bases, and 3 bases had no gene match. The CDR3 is CASSQDRGGEQFF. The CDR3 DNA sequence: TGCGCCAGCAGCCAGGACAGGGGCGGTGAGCAGTTCTTC.

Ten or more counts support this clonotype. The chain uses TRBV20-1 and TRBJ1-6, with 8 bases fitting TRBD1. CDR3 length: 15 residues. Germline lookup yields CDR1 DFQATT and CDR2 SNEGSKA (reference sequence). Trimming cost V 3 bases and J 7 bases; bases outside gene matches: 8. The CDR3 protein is CSASPRQGRNSPLHF. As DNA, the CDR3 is TGCAGTGCTAGCCCCCGACAGGGGAGGAATTCACCCCTCCACTTT.

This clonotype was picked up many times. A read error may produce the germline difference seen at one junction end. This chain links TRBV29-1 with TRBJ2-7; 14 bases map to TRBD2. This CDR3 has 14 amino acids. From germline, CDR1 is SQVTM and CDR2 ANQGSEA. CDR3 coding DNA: TGCAGCGTGGAAGGGACTAGCGGGAGTTACGAGCAGTACTTC. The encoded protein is CSVEGTSGSYEQYF.

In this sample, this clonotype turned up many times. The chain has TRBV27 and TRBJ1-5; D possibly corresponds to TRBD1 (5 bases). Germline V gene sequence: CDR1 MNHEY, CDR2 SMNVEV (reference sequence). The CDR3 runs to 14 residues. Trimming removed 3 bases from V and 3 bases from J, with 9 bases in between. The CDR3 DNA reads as TGTGCCAGCAGTTTGTCACAGGCCAATCAGCCCCAGCATTTT. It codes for CASSLSQANQPQHF.

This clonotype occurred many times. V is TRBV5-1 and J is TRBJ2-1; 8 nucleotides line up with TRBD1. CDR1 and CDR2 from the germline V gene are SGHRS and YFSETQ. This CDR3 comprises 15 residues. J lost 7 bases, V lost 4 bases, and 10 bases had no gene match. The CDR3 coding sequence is TGCGCCAGCAGCCGAGACAGGGGAGCAAAGAATGAGCAGTTCTTC. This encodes CASSRDRGAKNEQFF.

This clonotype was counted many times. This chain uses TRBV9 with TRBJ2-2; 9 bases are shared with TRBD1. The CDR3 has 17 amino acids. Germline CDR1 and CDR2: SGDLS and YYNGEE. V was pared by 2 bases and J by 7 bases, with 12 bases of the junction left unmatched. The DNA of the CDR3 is TGTGCCAGCAGCGTGTCCCCCGGGACAGGGTCGGGCGGGGAGCTGTTTTTT. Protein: CASSVSPGTGSGGELFF.

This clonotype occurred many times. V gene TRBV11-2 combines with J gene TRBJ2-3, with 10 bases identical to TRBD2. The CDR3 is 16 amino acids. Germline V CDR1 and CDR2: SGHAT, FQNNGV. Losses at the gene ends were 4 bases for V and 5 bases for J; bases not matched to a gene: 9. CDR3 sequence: CASSSFSGRAVDTQYF. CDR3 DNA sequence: TGTGCCAGCAGCTCGTTCAGCGGGAGGGCCGTAGATACGCAGTATTTT.

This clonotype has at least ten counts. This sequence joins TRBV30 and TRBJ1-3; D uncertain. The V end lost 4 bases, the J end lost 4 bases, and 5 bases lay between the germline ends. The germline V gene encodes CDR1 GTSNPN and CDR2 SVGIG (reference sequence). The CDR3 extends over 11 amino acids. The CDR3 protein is CAWTTGNTIYF. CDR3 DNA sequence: TGTGCCTGGACCACAGGAAACACCATATATTTT.

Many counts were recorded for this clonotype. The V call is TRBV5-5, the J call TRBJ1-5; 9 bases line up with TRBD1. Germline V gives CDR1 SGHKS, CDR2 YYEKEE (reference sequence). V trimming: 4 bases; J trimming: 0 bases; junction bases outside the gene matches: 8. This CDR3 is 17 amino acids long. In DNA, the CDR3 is TGTGCCAGCAGCGCCGGGACAGGGTCCTATAGCAATCAGCCCCAGCATTTT. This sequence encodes CASSAGTGSYSNQPQHF.

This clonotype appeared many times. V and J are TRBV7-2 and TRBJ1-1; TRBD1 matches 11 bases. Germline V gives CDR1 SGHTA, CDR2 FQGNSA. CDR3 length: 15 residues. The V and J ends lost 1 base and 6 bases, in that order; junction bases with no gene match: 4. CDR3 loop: CASSLEGQGASEAFF. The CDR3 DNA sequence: TGTGCCAGCAGCTTAGAAGGACAGGGGGCTTCTGAAGCTTTCTTT.